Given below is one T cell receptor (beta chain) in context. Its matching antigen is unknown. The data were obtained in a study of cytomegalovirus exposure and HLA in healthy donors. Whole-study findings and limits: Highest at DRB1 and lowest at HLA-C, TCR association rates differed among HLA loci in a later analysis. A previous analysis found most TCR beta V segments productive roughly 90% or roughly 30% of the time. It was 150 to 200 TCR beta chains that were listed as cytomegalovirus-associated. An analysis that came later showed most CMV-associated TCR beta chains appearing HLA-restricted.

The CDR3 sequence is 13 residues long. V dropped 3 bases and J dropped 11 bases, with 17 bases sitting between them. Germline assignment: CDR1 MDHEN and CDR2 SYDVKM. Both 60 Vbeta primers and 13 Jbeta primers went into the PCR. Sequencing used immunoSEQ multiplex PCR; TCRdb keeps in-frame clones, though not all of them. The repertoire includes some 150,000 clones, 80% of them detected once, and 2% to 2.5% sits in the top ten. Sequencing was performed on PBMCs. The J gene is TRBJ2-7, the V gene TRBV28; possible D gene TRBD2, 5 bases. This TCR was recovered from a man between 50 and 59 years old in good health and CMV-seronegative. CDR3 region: CASSLQRDPIKYF. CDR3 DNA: TGTGCCAGCAGTTTGCAGAGGGATCCGATTAAGTACTTC.